These T cell receptor beta chains were read from a single sample in a study of regulatory T cells in long-lasting Graves disease. One entry per CDR3 protein, called by TCRdb with MiXCR from the multiplex PCR reads. Of 400,000 or so distinct CDR3 sequences listed, around a quarter are singletons. Here the sequenced sample was peripheral blood mononuclear cells (PBMCs), taken when the disease was refractory, from a patient treated with antithyroid drugs. These receptors originate from a female donor with Graves disease. Each CDR3 is given without its conserved first and last residue. The order of the fields is CDR3 protein, V gene.

CDR3: AWSVGATGTGGGETQY; V: TRBV30
CDR3: ASSNPAGGREQF; V: TRBV4-1
CDR3: AISEGQGENQPQH; V: TRBV10-3
CDR3: ATSRGLAGETGELF; V: TRBV15
CDR3: ASGPFQGEQY; V: TRBV2
CDR3: ASSSSSSGEGETQY; V: TRBV7-2
CDR3: ASADSGSIYEQY; V: TRBV7-9
CDR3: ASRPSGVGGELF; V: TRBV7-7
CDR3: SARDEQGNSGANVLT; V: TRBV20-1
CDR3: ASSEKGLEGHEQF; V: TRBV2
CDR3: ASSLAHRTIEGQPQH; V: TRBV7-8
CDR3: AISEGQGNGNTIY; V: TRBV10-3
CDR3: ASSQVRGEGTEAF; V: TRBV14
CDR3: ASGSTGLRSNQPQH; V: TRBV28
CDR3: SASTGAINGYT; V: TRBV20-1
CDR3: ASSNGLSTDTQY; V: TRBV19
CDR3: ASSVLPGQGDYGYT; V: TRBV5-6
CDR3: ASSPAGRAEVSGANVLT; V: TRBV5-1
CDR3: ASSNPRRLAGVVEQY; V: TRBV19
CDR3: ASSESVGGSPLH; V: TRBV28
CDR3: ASSQDAGGTEKLF; V: TRBV4-3
CDR3: ASSGGLQETQY; V: TRBV2
CDR3: ASSEGRLYEQY; V: TRBV6-1
CDR3: ASSTWDRVYEQY; V: TRBV2
CDR3: ASSSGGLDTEAF; V: TRBV12-3/TRBV12-4